The subject of this entry is one T cell receptor beta chain. The antigen remains undetermined. This specimen comes from a study of immune evolution from preneoplasia to lung adenocarcinoma. Some clones are missing from TCRdb's copy, which holds only in-frame ones; the method was immunoSEQ multiplex PCR. The sample lists thousands of clones, around 86% occurring once. Trimming left V 1 base short and J 7 bases short, with 16 bases between. CDR3 length equals 14 residues. Germline CDR1 and CDR2: GTSNPN and SVGIG (reference sequence). The study's findings and limits: Clonality was highest in normal lung, lower in later-stage lesions apparently.

Input material: FFPE adjacent normal lung tissue. The chain joins TRBV30 to TRBJ2-5; perhaps TRBD1 as D (6 bases). This receptor was obtained from a person aged 55-80 years with lung adenocarcinoma. Written as DNA, the CDR3 is TGTGCCTGGAGTGGCAGGGGCCCGTGGGCGACCCAGTACTTC. Its translation: CAWSGRGPWATQYF.